Listed below are T cell receptor beta chains from one sample, sequenced in a study of T cells in lung cancer brain metastases. Generated by immunoSEQ multiplex PCR, the TCRdb table keeps only in-frame clones and is missing some. The profile shows over 950 clones, around 84% of them singletons. Sequencing used tumor tissue from a brain metastasis. The receptors were gathered from a woman between 50 and 59 years old with non-small cell lung cancer that had spread to the brain. Both conserved end residues are part of each CDR3. D genes are given only for firm matches. Some rows have no size entry. The others give once, few or many, or a class for an expanded clone.

once,TRBD2,TRBJ2-7,TRBV7-6,CASSLAPSGNLYEQYF,TGTGCCAGTAGCTTAGCCCCTAGCGGGAACCTCTACGAGCAGTACTTC
.,TRBD2,TRBJ2-1,TRBV27,CASRGIAGSNEQFF,TGTGCCAGCCGCGGGATAGCGGGGAGCAATGAGCAGTTCTTC
.,.,TRBJ2-3,TRBV27,CASSLIGTAGNTQYF,TGTGCCAGCAGTTTAATAGGGACGGCGGGTAATACGCAGTATTTT
.,TRBD2,TRBJ2-7,TRBV28,CASRMAGVVYEQYF,TGTGCCAGCAGGATGGCGGGAGTGGTGTACGAGCAGTACTTC
.,.,TRBJ2-5,TRBV4-1,CASSPAGLETQYF,TGCGCCAGCAGCCCAGCCGGGTTAGAGACCCAGTACTTC
.,.,TRBJ2-1,TRBV14,CASSADSVWVGGIDNEQFF,TGTGCCAGTAGTGCGGATTCGGTTTGGGTAGGGGGGATCGACAATGAGCAGTTCTTC
.,TRBD1,TRBJ2-7,TRBV12-5,CASGLDRGGYEQYF,TGTGCTAGTGGCCTGGACAGGGGGGGATACGAGCAGTACTTC
.,.,TRBJ2-2,TRBV5-1,CASSSGISGELFF,TGCGCCAGCAGCTCCGGAATTTCTGGGGAGCTGTTTTTT
.,.,TRBJ2-2,TRBV2,CASKEGGAGELFF,TGTGCCAGCAAGGAGGGGGGCGCCGGGGAGCTGTTTTTT
.,.,TRBJ2-5,TRBV11-2,CASSLAGARPQAETQYF,TGTGCCAGCAGCTTAGCGGGGGCCAGACCGCAGGCGGAGACCCAGTACTTC
few,.,TRBJ2-1,TRBV11-1,CASSFYYLTSYNEQFF,TGTGCCAGCAGCTTTTACTATCTTACTTCCTACAATGAGCAGTTCTTC
.,.,TRBJ2-2,TRBV6-4,CASSDRDTGELFF,TGTGCCAGCAGTGACAGGGACACCGGGGAGCTGTTTTTT
.,TRBD1,TRBJ1-1,TRBV7-8,CASNPTGGNTEAFF,TGTGCCAGCAACCCGACAGGGGGGAACACTGAAGCTTTCTTT
.,.,TRBJ1-1,TRBV19,CASSTGPGTEAFF,TGTGCCAGTAGTACAGGGCCTGGCACTGAAGCTTTCTTT
.,TRBD1,TRBJ2-3,TRBV5-6,CASRKGAATQYF,TGTGCCAGCAGGAAGGGGGCGGCGACGCAGTATTTT
.,.,TRBJ2-7,TRBV11-2,CASSLGAAEQYF,TGTGCCAGCAGCTTAGGAGCCGCCGAGCAGTACTTC
.,.,TRBJ2-5,TRBV5-1,CASSLNPTAVQETQYF,TGCGCCAGCAGCTTAAACCCTACGGCAGTTCAAGAGACCCAGTACTTC
.,.,TRBJ1-1,TRBV7-6,CASSLTPNTEAFF,TGTGCCAGCAGCCTAACACCGAACACTGAAGCTTTCTTT
.,.,TRBJ1-3,TRBV29-1,CSVESISGNTIYF,TGCAGCGTTGAAAGTATCTCTGGAAACACCATATATTTT
.,.,TRBJ1-1,TRBV30,CAWSFREGTEAFF,TGTGCCTGGAGTTTCAGGGAGGGCACTGAAGCTTTCTTT
.,.,TRBJ2-1,TRBV2,CASSVRDGRLNEQFF,TGTGCCAGCAGTGTCCGGGACGGGCGGCTCAATGAGCAGTTCTTC
.,.,TRBJ2-2,TRBV7-7,CASSLSLIANTGELFF,TGTGCTAGCAGCTTATCCCTGATCGCGAACACTGGGGAGCTGTTTTTT
.,.,TRBJ2-3,TRBV28,CASSQTGFFADTQYF,TGTGCCAGCAGTCAGACAGGTTTTTTCGCAGATACGCAGTATTTT
.,.,TRBJ2-2,TRBV6-5,CASRRSGELFF,TGTGCCAGCCGCAGATCCGGGGAGCTGTTTTTT
.,.,TRBJ2-4,TRBV30,CAWAPKDILNIQYF,TGTGCCTGGGCCCCGAAGGACATTCTAAACATTCAGTACTTC
.,TRBD1,TRBJ2-5,TRBV4-1,CASSQGGQGETQYF,TGCGCCAGCAGCCAGGGGGGACAGGGGGAGACCCAGTACTTC
.,TRBD2,TRBJ2-7,TRBV6-6,CASSLSGSGSPYEQYF,TGTGCCAGCAGTCTCAGCGGTAGCGGGAGTCCGTACGAGCAGTACTTC
.,TRBD2,TRBJ2-2,TRBV5-1,CASSLVVRTSGNTGELFF,TGCGCCAGCAGCTTGGTCGTACGGACTAGCGGAAACACCGGGGAGCTGTTTTTT
.,TRBD1,TRBJ1-2,TRBV30,CAWGDRSGGYTF,TGTGCCTGGGGGGACAGGAGTGGGGGCTACACCTTC
.,.,TRBJ2-5,TRBV4-1,CASSHDRRWTQYF,TGCGCCAGCAGCCACGACCGCAGATGGACCCAGTACTTC
.,.,TRBJ2-7,TRBV5-1,CASSLEGISSYEQYF,TGCGCCAGCAGCTTGGAGGGTATCAGCTCCTACGAGCAGTACTTC
.,.,TRBJ2-5,TRBV7-9,CASSPPTQILQETQYF,TGTGCCAGCAGCCCCCCGACCCAGATCCTTCAAGAGACCCAGTACTTC
.,.,TRBJ2-5,TRBV4-1,CASSRPGSETQYF,TGCGCCAGCAGCCGGCCGGGGAGCGAGACCCAGTACTTC
.,.,TRBJ2-7,TRBV5-8,CASSGGFGEQYF,TGTGCCAGCAGCGGAGGTTTTGGCGAGCAGTACTTC
few,TRBD1,TRBJ1-1,TRBV5-1,CASSSKDRRTEAFF,TGCGCCAGCAGCTCAAAGGACAGGAGGACTGAAGCTTTCTTT
.,TRBD2,TRBJ2-2,TRBV4-2,CASSQNEASGSLNTGELFF,TGTGCCAGCAGCCAAAATGAGGCTAGCGGGAGTTTGAACACCGGGGAGCTGTTTTTT
.,.,TRBJ2-3,TRBV11-2,CASRRAGDTQYF,TGTGCCAGCCGCCGGGCCGGAGATACGCAGTATTTT
.,TRBD1,TRBJ1-4,TRBV7-8,CASSLEGATNEKLFF,TGTGCCAGCAGCTTAGAGGGGGCCACTAATGAAAAACTGTTTTTT
few,TRBD1,TRBJ2-2,TRBV5-1,CASRPSGTVGTGELFF,TGCGCCAGCAGACCTTCCGGGACAGTTGGCACCGGGGAGCTGTTTTTT
.,.,TRBJ2-1,TRBV6-1,CASRTGHNKQFF,TGTGCCAGCAGGACAGGACACAATAAACAGTTCTTC
.,.,TRBJ1-2,TRBV11-1,CASSPTGIVGGYTF,TGTGCCAGCAGCCCTACCGGCATTGTTGGGGGCTACACCTTC
few,TRBD2,TRBJ2-2,TRBV4-1,CASSQDWLAGGTGELFF,TGCGCCAGCAGCCAAGATTGGCTAGCGGGGGGCACCGGGGAGCTGTTTTTT
.,TRBD2,TRBJ2-5,TRBV5-1,CASSLERGGETQYF,TGCGCCAGCAGCTTGGAGCGGGGGGGGGAGACCCAGTACTTC
.,.,TRBJ1-1,TRBV6-6,CASNVQRDTEAFF,TGTGCCAGCAACGTCCAGAGAGACACTGAAGCTTTCTTT
once,.,TRBJ1-6,TRBV5-1,CASTQGGAKFNSPLHF,TGCGCCAGCACCCAAGGGGGGGCCAAATTCAATTCACCCCTCCACTTT
.,.,TRBJ1-4,TRBV6-1,CASSTSSTTNEKLFF,TGTGCCAGCTCCACATCCAGTACAACTAATGAAAAACTGTTTTTT
once,.,TRBJ2-1,TRBV5-4,CASSLDQGYNEQFF,TGTGCCAGCAGCTTGGACCAGGGATACAATGAGCAGTTCTTC
.,.,TRBJ1-2,TRBV5-1,CASSPAGQGYGYTF,TGCGCCAGCAGCCCCGCAGGCCAGGGGTATGGCTACACCTTC
.,.,TRBJ2-6,TRBV27,CASSLMAGANVLTF,TGTGCCAGCAGTTTAATGGCCGGGGCCAACGTCCTGACTTTC
.,TRBD2,TRBJ2-1,TRBV2,CASSVVSGSIVENEQFF,TGTGCCAGCAGTGTTGTTAGCGGGAGTATTGTAGAGAATGAGCAGTTCTTC
.,.,TRBJ1-5,TRBV2,CASSEVGGLDNQPQHF,TGTGCCAGCAGTGAAGTTGGGGGGTTGGACAATCAGCCCCAGCATTTT
.,.,TRBJ2-1,TRBV5-1,CASSIDLANEQFF,TGCGCCAGCAGCATCGACCTAGCAAATGAGCAGTTCTTC
.,.,TRBJ2-1,TRBV11-3,CASSFTSIHEQFF,TGTGCCAGCAGCTTTACTAGCATCCATGAGCAGTTCTTC
.,.,TRBJ2-7,TRBV6-1,CASRVSNPYEQYF,TGTGCCAGCAGGGTTTCGAACCCCTACGAGCAGTACTTC
.,.,TRBJ2-7,TRBV28,CASRDLRGATYEQYF,TGTGCCAGCAGGGACCTCAGGGGGGCAACCTACGAGCAGTACTTC